Presented here are 6 T cell receptor beta chains from one specimen sequenced in a study of shared clonotypes between healthy human individuals. The method was immunoSEQ multiplex PCR; TCRdb's version includes in-frame clones alone and lacks a portion of them. The sample comprises around 1,000,000 clones, about 72% of which are singletons, and 0.89% rests with the top ten. The sample was memory CD4+ T cells from PBMCs. Stated subset: CD45RA-negative fraction. All receptors derive from a man in his late teens or twenties in good health. Some clones in this sample may be carry-over from other donors' samples.

This clone was recorded only once. The same CDR3 is also encoded by other DNA sequences in this sample. This chain links TRBV5-1 with TRBJ1-2; 9 bases agree with TRBD1. The junction had 2 bases not matched to a gene; V was cut back by 4 bases and J by 7 bases. The CDR3 is made up of 12 amino acids. From germline, CDR1 is SGHRS and CDR2 YFSETQ. The CDR3 loop reads CASSGTGSGYTF. The CDR3 coding sequence is TGCGCCAGCAGCGGGACAGGGTCTGGCTACACCTTC.

This clone has ten or more counts. The chain joins TRBV19 to TRBJ1-5; TRBD1 aligns across 7 bases. Germline CDR1 LNHDA, CDR2 SQIVND (reference sequence). This CDR3 contains 16 residues. V lost 1 base, J lost 4 bases, and 7 bases stayed unmatched. CDR3 sequence: CASSIGDSRSNQPQHF. The CDR3 nucleotides are TGTGCCAGTAGTATAGGGGACAGTCGAAGTAATCAGCCCCAGCATTTT.

As regards this clone: Being one base from a much bigger clone, this may be a read error. The CDR3 here is CASSQGANYGYTF. The CDR3 bases are TGTGCCAGCAGCCAGGGGGCTAACTATGGCTACACCTTC. The rearrangement links TRBV7-8 to TRBJ1-2; 7 bases fit TRBD1. CDR3 length equals 13 residues. Germline V gene data show CDR1 as SGHVS and CDR2 as FQNEAQ. Germline trimming cut 5 bases from V and 0 bases from J; bases unmatched to any gene: 0. Full variable domain (remainder filled in from reference TRBV7-8 and TRBJ1-2): GAGVSQSPRYKVAKRGQDVALRCDPISGHVSLFWYQQALGQGPEFLTYFQNEAQLDKSGLPSDRFFAERPEGSVSTLKIQRTQQEDSAVYLCASSQGANYGYTFGSGTRLTVV.

To note about this clone: This may arise from a read error, as a much more abundant clone is one base away. The V call is TRBV4-3, the J call TRBJ2-7; a possible D gene is TRBD2 (6 bases). From germline, CDR1 is LGHNA and CDR2 YSLEER. The CDR3 extends over 14 amino acids. Trimming took off 0 bases at V and 5 bases at J, with 11 bases between the two ends. The CDR3 sequence: CASSQDRDWDEQYF. The CDR3 region has the DNA TGCGCCAGCAGCCAAGACCGGGACTGGGACGAGCAGTACTTC.

The chain recombines TRBV7-9 with TRBJ2-3, with 11 bases matching TRBD1. CDR3 length: 16 residues. CDR1 is SEHNR, CDR2 FQNEAQ, per germline (reference sequence). J gave up 1 base and V 3 bases, and 3 bases lay outside the gene matches. The CDR3 loop is CASSFGQGAGTDTQYF. In nucleotides, the CDR3 is TGTGCCAGCAGCTTCGGACAGGGGGCAGGCACAGATACGCAGTATTTT.

The CDR3 DNA reads as TGCGCCAGCGGACAGGGAACAACCTACGAGCAGTACTTC. Translation gives CASGQGTTYEQYF. The rearrangement joins TRBV5-1 to TRBJ2-7; 8 nucleotides match TRBD1. The trim removed 7 bases at V and 2 bases at J, leaving 5 bases unmatched. Germline V gives CDR1 SGHRS, CDR2 YFSETQ. CDR3 size: 13 residues.